This entry lists 25 T cell receptor beta chains sequenced from one sample in a study of early T cells in non-severe SARS-CoV-2 infection. Using its own MiXCR run on the 5' RACE reads, TCRdb lists one record per CDR3 protein. The table lists approximately 30,000 distinct CDR3 sequences, about 5% of them singletons. The specimen was whole blood. The receptors were gathered from an adult who was a healthcare worker with PCR-confirmed SARS-CoV-2 infection or an uninfected control (not recorded which).

This clonotype was seen many times. The chain couples TRBV12-3 or TRBV12-4 to TRBJ2-1; D is uncertain. The CDR3 is 11 amino acids. V was pared by 6 bases and J by 8 bases, with 8 bases between. CDR3 loop: CASRFYDEQFF. For the CDR3, the DNA is TGTGCCAGCAGATTCTATGATGAGCAGTTCTTC.

In its sample, this clonotype is medium-sized. The chain employs TRBV12-3 or TRBV12-4 and TRBJ2-6, with no clear D. The CDR3 length is 15 residues. Trimming pared 4 bases from V and 4 bases from J, leaving 11 bases between. CDR3 DNA: TGTGCCAGCAGTTCTCAGGCAGCCGGGGCCAACGTCCTGACTTTC. Its protein product is CASSSQAAGANVLTF.

This clonotype appeared many times. The J gene is TRBJ1-5, the V gene TRBV3-1; D gene ambiguous. The germline V gene has CDR1 LGHDT and CDR2 YNNKEL (reference sequence). V was shortened by 0 bases and J by 2 bases, with 8 bases between the two germline ends. This CDR3 has 15 residues. For the CDR3, the DNA is TGTGCCAGCAGCCAAGAGGGCAAGGGCAATCAGCCCCAGCATTTT. Amino acid sequence: CASSQEGKGNQPQHF. Supplemented by reference TRBV3-1 and TRBJ1-5, the full variable domain reads DTAVSQTPKYLVTQMGNDKSIKCEQNLGHDTMYWYKQDSKKFLKIMFSYNNKELIINETVPNRFSPKSPDKAHLNLHINSLELGDSAVYFCASSQEGKGNQPQHFGDGTRLSIL.

This clonotype was observed many times. The gene calls are TRBV3-1 and TRBJ2-7; no clear D. The V gene's germline CDR1 is LGHDT and CDR2 YNNKEL (reference sequence). The V end lost 2 bases, the J end lost 1 base, and 12 bases lay between the germline ends. The CDR3 loop spans 15 amino acids. The CDR3 sequence: CASSQPTYSSYEQYF. CDR3 DNA sequence: TGTGCCAGCAGCCAACCGACCTATTCGTCCTACGAGCAGTACTTC.

In this sample, this clonotype turned up many times. The V call is TRBV14, the J call TRBJ2-1; D is undetermined. The CDR3 has 11 residues. From germline, CDR1 is SGHDN and CDR2 FVKESK. Trimming pared 3 bases from V and 8 bases from J, leaving 5 bases between. The CDR3 region is CASSQFDEQFF. The CDR3 bases are TGTGCCAGCAGCCAGTTCGATGAGCAGTTCTTC.

This clonotype was observed many times. The J gene is TRBJ2-7, the V gene TRBV6-1, with D maybe TRBD2 (6 bases). The CDR3 contains 13 residues. The V gene's germline CDR1 is MNHNS and CDR2 SASEGT. V lost 8 bases and J 2 bases, leaving 13 bases between the germline ends. CDR3 amino acids: CASGGWGAYEQYF. In nucleotides, the CDR3 is TGTGCCAGCGGAGGTTGGGGGGCCTACGAGCAGTACTTC.

This clonotype came up many times. The gene calls are TRBV12-3 or TRBV12-4 and TRBJ2-7; 8 bases fit TRBD2. This CDR3 comprises 14 residues. V lost 8 bases and J lost 5; bases outside the gene matches: 11. The CDR3 DNA sequence: TGTGCCAGCTCCCCGGAAGCGGGAGTGAACGAGCAGTACTTC. It specifies CASSPEAGVNEQYF.

This clonotype was observed at least ten times. The chain joins TRBV3-1 to TRBJ2-7; 7 bases are shared with TRBD1. Germline CDR1 LGHDT, CDR2 YNNKEL (reference sequence). The CDR3 extends over 13 amino acids. Unmatched junction bases numbered 2, after V lost 4 bases and J lost 2 bases. The DNA of the CDR3 is TGTGCCAGCAGCCCGGGACAGCCCTACGAGCAGTACTTC. Translation: CASSPGQPYEQYF.

This clonotype was detected ten times or more. CDR3 nucleotides: TGTGCCAGTAGTACCTACTTGCGGGGGCCCTCGAGGCAGTTCTTC. Protein sequence: CASSTYLRGPSRQFF. This chain connects TRBV19 to TRBJ2-1, with TRBD2 as a possible D gene (7 bases). The CDR3 is 15 residues long. V lost 4 bases to trimming and J lost 12 bases, with 22 bases between them. The V gene's germline CDR1 is LNHDA and CDR2 SQIVND (reference sequence). Filled out from reference TRBV19 and TRBJ2-1, the complete variable domain reads DGGITQSPKYLFRKEGQNVTLSCEQNLNHDAMYWYRQDPGQGLRLIYYSQIVNDFQKGDIAEGYSVSREKKESFPLTVTSAQKNPTAFYLCASSTYLRGPSRQFFGPGTRLTVL.

This clonotype was detected ten times or more. This sequence joins TRBV11-2 and TRBJ2-3; D is uncertain. The CDR3 runs to 17 residues. Germline assignment: CDR1 SGHAT and CDR2 FQNNGV. V was trimmed by 1 base and J by 2 bases, leaving 16 bases between them. The CDR3 nucleotides read TGTGCCAGCAGCTTAGCCGCTCACAGTCGTTACACAGATACGCAGTATTTT. Translated: CASSLAAHSRYTDTQYF.

Ten or more counts support this clonotype. The chain carries TRBV6-1 and TRBJ2-3; perhaps D is TRBD1 or TRBD2 (6 bases each). The CDR3 extends over 15 amino acids. V was clipped by 10 bases and J by 2 bases, with 19 bases between them. CDR1 is MNHNS and CDR2 is SASEGT in the germline V gene. The DNA for the CDR3 is TGTGCCACCAAAGGGGGGCCAGGGGCCACAGATACGCAGTATTTT. Protein product: CATKGGPGATDTQYF.

This clonotype turned up a few times. V usage is TRBV25-1 and J usage is TRBJ1-4; weak D call: TRBD1 (6 bases). The CDR3 totals 16 residues. Looked up from germline, CDR1 is MGHDK and CDR2 is SYGVNS. The ends were cut back, 2 bases at V and 6 bases at J, with 16 bases in the middle. CDR3 loop: CASSETPSDSDEKLFF. Written as DNA, the CDR3 is TGTGCCAGCAGTGAAACCCCTTCGGACAGCGATGAAAAACTGTTTTTT.

This clonotype was seen ten or more times. V is TRBV6-6 and J is TRBJ2-3; D might be TRBD2 (6 bases). CDR1 and CDR2 (germline): MNHNY, SVGAGI (reference sequence). This CDR3 is built from 17 residues. The ends were cut back, 5 bases at V and 0 bases at J, with 18 bases in the middle. The CDR3 DNA reads TGTGCCAGCAGTCCTTCGCGGGGAACCAGTAGCACAGATACGCAGTATTTT. Translation: CASSPSRGTSSTDTQYF.

This clonotype was counted many times. The genes are TRBV27 and TRBJ1-2; tentative D call: TRBD1 (6 bases). Trimming stripped 4 bases from V and 8 bases from J, with 14 bases between. The V gene's germline CDR1 is MNHEY and CDR2 SMNVEV (reference sequence). The CDR3 has 13 residues. CDR3 nucleotides: TGTGCCAGCAGTTACCGGGACACTGGGGGCTACACCTTC. It yields the protein CASSYRDTGGYTF.

This clonotype was counted many times. This chain joins TRBV29-1 and TRBJ2-3; TRBD2 agrees at 11 bases. Germline loops: CDR1 SQVTM, CDR2 ANQGSEA. There are 14 residues in the CDR3. J lost 2 bases, V lost 3 bases, and 1 base had no gene match. CDR3 loop: CSVEGLADTDTQYF. The CDR3 bases are TGCAGCGTTGAGGGACTAGCGGACACAGATACGCAGTATTTT.

This clonotype has at least ten counts. This chain links TRBV28 with TRBJ2-5; TRBD2 matches at 7 bases. Germline CDR1 MDHEN, CDR2 SYDVKM. The junction had 3 bases not matched to a gene; V was cut back by 6 bases and J by 5 bases. The CDR3 runs 12 residues. The CDR3: CASRVGGETQYF. CDR3 DNA: TGTGCCAGCAGGGTGGGAGGGGAGACCCAGTACTTC.

This clonotype was seen ten or more times. The V and J genes are TRBV5-1 and TRBJ2-5; TRBD2 matches at 7 bases. The junction had 4 bases not matched to a gene; V was cut back by 0 bases and J by 2 bases. This CDR3 is 15 amino acids long. Germline V gene lookup returns CDR1 SGHRS and CDR2 YFSETQ. Here the CDR3 reads CASSLGSSGQETQYF. In nucleotides, the CDR3 is TGCGCCAGCAGCTTGGGATCTAGCGGACAAGAGACCCAGTACTTC. Full variable domain (remainder filled in from reference TRBV5-1 and TRBJ2-5): KAGVTQTPRYLIKTRGQQVTLSCSPISGHRSVSWYQQTPGQGLQFLFEYFSETQRNKGNFPGRFSGRQFSNSRSEMNVSTLELGDSALYLCASSLGSSGQETQYFGPGTRLLVL.

Ten or more counts support this clonotype. This chain connects TRBV27 to TRBJ1-3, with 7 nucleotides matching TRBD1. V lost 7 bases and J lost 0; bases outside the gene matches: 3. The CDR3 runs 14 residues. Germline lookup yields CDR1 MNHEY and CDR2 SMNVEV (reference sequence). CDR3 DNA: TGTGCCAGCATGACAGGGACCTCTGGAAACACCATATATTTT. Protein product: CASMTGTSGNTIYF.

V and J are TRBV20-1 and TRBJ2-5; D gene unclear. V gave up 0 bases and J gave up 2 bases, with 10 bases separating them. The length of the CDR3 is 14 residues. The germline CDR1 and CDR2 sequences are DFQATT and SNEGSKA (reference sequence). This CDR3 is CSARDLGFQETQYF. The CDR3 DNA is TGCAGTGCTAGAGATCTGGGATTTCAAGAGACCCAGTACTTC.

The CDR3 spells CASSLDLSGETQYF. The DNA of the CDR3 is TGTGCCAGCAGCTTGGACCTATCAGGGGAGACCCAGTACTTC. J is TRBJ2-5 and V is TRBV7-8; D perhaps matches TRBD1 (5 bases). The V gene's germline CDR1 is SGHVS and CDR2 FQNEAQ. The CDR3 spans 14 residues. V lost 3 bases to trimming and J lost 5 bases, with 13 bases between them.

This clonotype was observed a few times. The chain links TRBV28 to TRBJ1-2; D uncertain. Germline CDR1 MDHEN, CDR2 SYDVKM. CDR3 size: 11 residues. The V and J ends lost 3 bases and 7 bases respectively, with 6 bases between them. The CDR3 nucleotides read TGTGCCAGCAGTTTTACTTCTGGCTACACCTTC. Amino acids: CASSFTSGYTF.

The sample holds many counts of this clonotype. The rearrangement joins TRBV3-1 to TRBJ1-1, with a weak D call TRBD1 (6 bases). This CDR3 is 14 amino acids long. The germline gives CDR1 LGHDT, CDR2 YNNKEL (reference sequence). Deletions cut 3 bases from V and 11 bases from J, with 19 bases between. CDR3 nucleotides: TGTGCCAGCAGCCAGGCCGGGACATATCCTTGGGCTTTCTTT. Encoded protein: CASSQAGTYPWAFF.

This clonotype was recorded at least ten times. The genes are TRBV20-1 and TRBJ2-1; the match to TRBD2 covers 11 bases. The CDR3 runs 20 residues. Germline V gene sequence: CDR1 DFQATT, CDR2 SNEGSKA (reference sequence). The trim removed 0 bases at V and 7 bases at J, leaving 20 bases unmatched. The CDR3 DNA reads as TGCAGTGCTAGAGATCCCCCAGGTAGCGGGGGGGGCCGATATCCGAATGAGCAGTTCTTC. The encoded protein is CSARDPPGSGGGRYPNEQFF.

This clonotype has at least ten counts. The V and J genes are TRBV20-1 and TRBJ2-3; possible D gene TRBD1, 5 bases. Germline V CDR1 and CDR2: DFQATT, SNEGSKA (reference sequence). CDR3 length: 13 residues. Between the trimmed V and J ends, which lost 6 bases and 3 bases, there was a span of 13 bases. The CDR3 DNA is TGCAGTGCGCAGGGTGATATAACAGATACGCAGTATTTT. It codes for CSAQGDITDTQYF.

This clonotype came up many times. This chain connects TRBV6-2 or TRBV6-3 to TRBJ2-5, with a weak D call TRBD1 (5 bases). Germline assignment: CDR1 MNHEY and CDR2 SVGEGT. This CDR3 contains 14 residues. Trimming left V 2 bases short and J 5 bases short, with 12 bases between. CDR3 loop: CASSYPQGLETQYF. The CDR3 DNA reads as TGTGCCAGCAGTTACCCCCAGGGTTTGGAGACCCAGTACTTC.